These T cell receptor beta chains were read from a single sample in a study of control samples from healthy donors and cancer patients. Measured with immunoSEQ multiplex PCR; TCRdb has only the in-frame clones, and not every one. The sample includes about 19,000 clones, about four fifths of them seen just once. The specimen sequenced was PBMCs. The receptors originated from a man older than 75 with head and neck cancer. Each CDR3 is given with its conserved first and last residue. Fields, in order: D gene, clone size, J gene, V gene, CDR3 DNA, CDR3 protein. A D gene is named only where the DNA matches it firmly. The size field is filled for only some rows; it gives once, few, many or a size class.

D gene: NA; clone size: NA; J gene: TRBJ2-7; V gene: TRBV27; CDR3 DNA: TGTGCCAGCAGTCCGGGGAGGAGTGCGCCGGGGCAGTACTTC; CDR3 protein: CASSPGRSAPGQYF
D gene: NA; clone size: NA; J gene: TRBJ1-3; V gene: TRBV5-1; CDR3 DNA: TGCGCCAGCAGCCCAAACTTGGGTGGAAACACCATATATTTT; CDR3 protein: CASSPNLGGNTIYF
D gene: TRBD2; clone size: NA; J gene: TRBJ2-5; V gene: TRBV30; CDR3 DNA: TGTGCCTGGAGTGTACAAGCGGGGGGGCTCCAGGAGACCCAGTACTTC; CDR3 protein: CAWSVQAGGLQETQYF
D gene: NA; clone size: NA; J gene: TRBJ2-3; V gene: TRBV29-1; CDR3 DNA: TGCAGCGTTGAAGATGGGGGGCAGGTGGTAGATACGCAGTATTTT; CDR3 protein: CSVEDGGQVVDTQYF
D gene: NA; clone size: NA; J gene: TRBJ2-1; V gene: TRBV20-1; CDR3 DNA: TGCAGTGCCACCTTGAACAGTGCGGAGTTCTTC; CDR3 protein: CSATLNSAEFF
D gene: TRBD2; clone size: NA; J gene: TRBJ2-3; V gene: TRBV2; CDR3 DNA: TGTGCCAGCAGGGCCGGGGGAGCGGGAGGAAGCACAGATACGCAGTATTTT; CDR3 protein: CASRAGGAGGSTDTQYF
D gene: NA; clone size: NA; J gene: TRBJ2-5; V gene: TRBV5-1; CDR3 DNA: TGCGCCAGCAGCTTGGTTTCGACGGGGGGCGGGGAGACCCAGTACTTC; CDR3 protein: CASSLVSTGGGETQYF
D gene: TRBD2; clone size: NA; J gene: TRBJ2-7; V gene: TRBV2; CDR3 DNA: TGTGCCAGTGGGGGGGGTACCGGCGAGCAGTACTTC; CDR3 protein: CASGGGTGEQYF
D gene: NA; clone size: NA; J gene: TRBJ1-5; V gene: TRBV23-1; CDR3 DNA: TGCGCCAGCAGTCTCAGTAGCAGCAATCAGCCCCAGCATTTT; CDR3 protein: CASSLSSSNQPQHF
D gene: NA; clone size: NA; J gene: TRBJ2-4; V gene: TRBV24-1; CDR3 DNA: TGTGCCACCACCGACTTAGGGGACGACTTAGCCAAAAACATTCAGTACTTC; CDR3 protein: CATTDLGDDLAKNIQYF
D gene: TRBD1; clone size: NA; J gene: TRBJ1-5; V gene: TRBV5-1; CDR3 DNA: TGCGCCAGCAGCTTGGCAACAGGGGCATATAGCAATCAGCCCCAGCATTTT; CDR3 protein: CASSLATGAYSNQPQHF
D gene: TRBD1; clone size: NA; J gene: TRBJ1-4; V gene: TRBV18; CDR3 DNA: TGTGCCAGCTCATTCCAGGGCACGGGACAGCGTAATGAAAAACTGTTTTTT; CDR3 protein: CASSFQGTGQRNEKLFF
D gene: NA; clone size: NA; J gene: TRBJ2-7; V gene: TRBV19; CDR3 DNA: TGTGCCAGTAGCTTGGCGGCACAGGGAACCTACGAGCAGTACTTC; CDR3 protein: CASSLAAQGTYEQYF
D gene: TRBD1; clone size: NA; J gene: TRBJ1-1; V gene: TRBV2; CDR3 DNA: TGTGCCAGCGAGGGACAGGAGAACACTGAAGCTTTCTTT; CDR3 protein: CASEGQENTEAFF
D gene: NA; clone size: NA; J gene: TRBJ2-1; V gene: TRBV12-3/TRBV12-4; CDR3 DNA: TGTGCCAGCAGTCTTCCGACGGAGAATGAGCAGTTCTTC; CDR3 protein: CASSLPTENEQFF
D gene: NA; clone size: NA; J gene: TRBJ2-7; V gene: TRBV5-1; CDR3 DNA: TGCGCCAGCAGCTTGGCCCAGGGTTACGAGCAGTACTTC; CDR3 protein: CASSLAQGYEQYF
D gene: NA; clone size: NA; J gene: TRBJ2-7; V gene: TRBV9; CDR3 DNA: TGTGCCAGCAGCGGCCGGGACTCCTTCTACGAGCAGTACTTC; CDR3 protein: CASSGRDSFYEQYF
D gene: NA; clone size: once; J gene: TRBJ2-3; V gene: TRBV24-1; CDR3 DNA: TGTGCCACCAGTGACCCCAGGGGTTGGGATACGCAGTATTTT; CDR3 protein: CATSDPRGWDTQYF
D gene: TRBD2; clone size: NA; J gene: TRBJ2-5; V gene: TRBV11-2; CDR3 DNA: TGTGCCAGCAGCTTAGACAGCCGGGAGCGGGGCACCCAGTACTTC; CDR3 protein: CASSLDSRERGTQYF
D gene: NA; clone size: NA; J gene: TRBJ2-7; V gene: TRBV6-5; CDR3 DNA: TGTGCCAGCAGTTACCCGGACAGCCTTGACGAGCAGTACTTC; CDR3 protein: CASSYPDSLDEQYF
D gene: NA; clone size: NA; J gene: TRBJ2-6; V gene: TRBV2; CDR3 DNA: TGTGCCAGCGGGGAAGCCGGGGCCAACGTCCTGACTTTC; CDR3 protein: CASGEAGANVLTF
D gene: NA; clone size: NA; J gene: TRBJ2-7; V gene: TRBV6-5; CDR3 DNA: TGTGCCAGCAGCAAGGGGGCGGGGTCCTACGAGCAGTACTTC; CDR3 protein: CASSKGAGSYEQYF
D gene: TRBD2; clone size: NA; J gene: TRBJ2-1; V gene: TRBV9; CDR3 DNA: TGTGCCAGCAGCGCCCGGACTAGCGGGGGTAATGAGCAGTTCTTC; CDR3 protein: CASSARTSGGNEQFF
D gene: NA; clone size: once; J gene: TRBJ2-7; V gene: TRBV20-1; CDR3 DNA: TGCAGTGCTTTAAGCTCCTACGAGCAGTACTTC; CDR3 protein: CSALSSYEQYF
D gene: NA; clone size: once; J gene: TRBJ2-7; V gene: TRBV2; CDR3 DNA: TGTGCCAGCTCCGCACAGTCCTACGAGCAGTACTTC; CDR3 protein: CASSAQSYEQYF
D gene: NA; clone size: NA; J gene: TRBJ2-7; V gene: TRBV10-3; CDR3 DNA: TGTGCCATCAGTGGGGTAAGGGGAGGAGAGCAGTACTTC; CDR3 protein: CAISGVRGGEQYF
D gene: NA; clone size: NA; J gene: TRBJ1-4; V gene: TRBV10-2; CDR3 DNA: TGCGCCAGCAGTGACCGGGGGGAACTGTTTTTT; CDR3 protein: CASSDRGELFF
D gene: TRBD1; clone size: NA; J gene: TRBJ2-5; V gene: TRBV27; CDR3 DNA: TGTGCCAGCAGAATGGCGGGACAGGGCTGGGAGACCCAGTACTTC; CDR3 protein: CASRMAGQGWETQYF
D gene: TRBD1; clone size: medium-sized; J gene: TRBJ1-2; V gene: TRBV9; CDR3 DNA: TGTGCCAGCAGCGCCGGGACAGGGAACTATGGCTACACCTTC; CDR3 protein: CASSAGTGNYGYTF
D gene: TRBD1; clone size: NA; J gene: TRBJ1-1; V gene: TRBV29-1; CDR3 DNA: TGCAGCGTTGAAGAAGGGACAGGGGGGAACACTGAAGCTTTCTTT; CDR3 protein: CSVEEGTGGNTEAFF
D gene: NA; clone size: NA; J gene: TRBJ2-1; V gene: TRBV28; CDR3 DNA: TGTGCCAGCAGTTTATTAGCGGCCAATGAGCAGTTCTTC; CDR3 protein: CASSLLAANEQFF
D gene: TRBD1; clone size: few; J gene: TRBJ2-7; V gene: TRBV9; CDR3 DNA: TGTGCCAGCAGCTCTAGACAGGGGCTATCGGTCGAGCAGTACTTC; CDR3 protein: CASSSRQGLSVEQYF
D gene: NA; clone size: NA; J gene: TRBJ1-4; V gene: TRBV5-5; CDR3 DNA: TGTGCCAGCACCCCAGTTTTCGGAGAAAAACTGTTTTTT; CDR3 protein: CASTPVFGEKLFF
D gene: TRBD1; clone size: NA; J gene: TRBJ1-2; V gene: TRBV19; CDR3 DNA: TGTGCCAGTAGTATAGATTTGGACAGGAGCTATGGCTACACCTTC; CDR3 protein: CASSIDLDRSYGYTF
D gene: TRBD1; clone size: NA; J gene: TRBJ2-7; V gene: TRBV27; CDR3 DNA: TGTGCCAGCAGTTTATTCGCCGGGACAGGGTACGAGCAGTACTTC; CDR3 protein: CASSLFAGTGYEQYF
D gene: NA; clone size: NA; J gene: TRBJ2-7; V gene: TRBV6-6; CDR3 DNA: TGTGCCAGCAGACTTGCAGGGGGGAGCTCCTACGAGCAGTACTTC; CDR3 protein: CASRLAGGSSYEQYF
D gene: NA; clone size: once; J gene: TRBJ2-5; V gene: TRBV7-8; CDR3 DNA: TGTGCCAGCAGCTTGGAGACCCAGTACTTC; CDR3 protein: CASSLETQYF
D gene: NA; clone size: once; J gene: TRBJ1-1; V gene: TRBV11-2; CDR3 DNA: TGTGCCAGCAGCTTAGACAGGGGAGAAGCTTTCTTT; CDR3 protein: CASSLDRGEAFF
D gene: TRBD2; clone size: NA; J gene: TRBJ2-3; V gene: TRBV11-2; CDR3 DNA: TGTGCCAGCAGCTCCACACTAGCGGGGGCTCCTACGCAGTATTTT; CDR3 protein: CASSSTLAGAPTQYF
D gene: TRBD1; clone size: few; J gene: TRBJ2-3; V gene: TRBV28; CDR3 DNA: TGTGCCAGCACCGATCAGGGACAGGGGAAGTATTTT; CDR3 protein: CASTDQGQGKYF
D gene: TRBD2; clone size: NA; J gene: TRBJ2-1; V gene: TRBV5-1; CDR3 DNA: TGCGCCAGCAGCTTGACAGCGGGAGGGTTCCCCTACAATGAGCAGTTCTTC; CDR3 protein: CASSLTAGGFPYNEQFF
D gene: NA; clone size: NA; J gene: TRBJ2-5; V gene: TRBV7-2; CDR3 DNA: TGTGCCAGCAGCTTAATGTCTAAACAAGAGACCCAGTACTTC; CDR3 protein: CASSLMSKQETQYF
D gene: NA; clone size: few; J gene: TRBJ2-2; V gene: TRBV5-4; CDR3 DNA: TGTGCCAGCAGCTTGGACAGGGTGGGGAACACCGGGGAGCTGTTTTTT; CDR3 protein: CASSLDRVGNTGELFF
D gene: TRBD1; clone size: NA; J gene: TRBJ2-4; V gene: TRBV19; CDR3 DNA: TGTGCCAGTAGTCCTCAGGACAGGGACTACATTCAGTACTTC; CDR3 protein: CASSPQDRDYIQYF
D gene: TRBD1; clone size: NA; J gene: TRBJ2-2; V gene: TRBV18; CDR3 DNA: TGTGCCAGCTCACCGGGACAGGGGGCCGGGGAGCTGTTTTTT; CDR3 protein: CASSPGQGAGELFF
D gene: NA; clone size: NA; J gene: TRBJ1-1; V gene: TRBV5-1; CDR3 DNA: TGCGCCAGCAGCAACGATATGCCGAACACTGAAGCTTTCTTT; CDR3 protein: CASSNDMPNTEAFF
D gene: NA; clone size: NA; J gene: TRBJ2-7; V gene: TRBV5-4; CDR3 DNA: TGTGCCAGCAGCATAGACAGTAGCTCCTACGAGCAGTACTTC; CDR3 protein: CASSIDSSSYEQYF
D gene: TRBD1; clone size: NA; J gene: TRBJ1-5; V gene: TRBV6-1; CDR3 DNA: TGTGCCAGCAGTGACCGGCCAGGGGGCGGAGAGCTAACCCAGCATTTT; CDR3 protein: CASSDRPGGGELTQHF
D gene: TRBD1; clone size: NA; J gene: TRBJ1-2; V gene: TRBV23-1; CDR3 DNA: TGCGCCAGCAGTCAATCGAGGGACAGGGAGAATGGCTACACCTTC; CDR3 protein: CASSQSRDRENGYTF